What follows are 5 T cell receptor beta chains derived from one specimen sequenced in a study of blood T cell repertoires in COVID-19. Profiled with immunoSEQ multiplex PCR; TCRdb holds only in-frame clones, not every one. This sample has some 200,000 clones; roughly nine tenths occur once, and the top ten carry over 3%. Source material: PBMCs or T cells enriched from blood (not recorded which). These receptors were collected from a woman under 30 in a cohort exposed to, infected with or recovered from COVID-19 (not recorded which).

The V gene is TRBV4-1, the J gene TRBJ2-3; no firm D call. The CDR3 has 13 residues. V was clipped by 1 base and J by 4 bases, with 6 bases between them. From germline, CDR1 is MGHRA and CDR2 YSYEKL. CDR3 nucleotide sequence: TGCGCCAGCAGCCAAGTCGCGCCAGATACGCAGTATTTT. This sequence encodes CASSQVAPDTQYF.

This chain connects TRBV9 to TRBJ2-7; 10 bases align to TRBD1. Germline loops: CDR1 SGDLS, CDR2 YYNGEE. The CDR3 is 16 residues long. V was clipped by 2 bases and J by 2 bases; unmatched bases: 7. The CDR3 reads CASSVLPGQGPYEQYF. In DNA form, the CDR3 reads TGTGCCAGCAGCGTCCTCCCGGGACAGGGGCCCTACGAGCAGTACTTC.

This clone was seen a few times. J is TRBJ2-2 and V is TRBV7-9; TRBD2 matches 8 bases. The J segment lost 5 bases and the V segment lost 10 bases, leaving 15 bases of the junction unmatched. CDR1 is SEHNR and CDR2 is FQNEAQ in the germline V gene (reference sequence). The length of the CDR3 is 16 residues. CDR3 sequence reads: CAIPPPAGDGTGELFF. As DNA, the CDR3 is TGTGCCATCCCTCCCCCAGCGGGAGATGGTACCGGGGAGCTGTTTTTT.

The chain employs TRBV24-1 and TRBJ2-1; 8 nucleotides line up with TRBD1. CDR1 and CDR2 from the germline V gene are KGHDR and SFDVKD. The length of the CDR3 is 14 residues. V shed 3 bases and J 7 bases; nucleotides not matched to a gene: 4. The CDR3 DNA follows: TGTGCCACCAGTGATAGGACAGGGTTTAATGAGCAGTTCTTC. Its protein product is CATSDRTGFNEQFF.

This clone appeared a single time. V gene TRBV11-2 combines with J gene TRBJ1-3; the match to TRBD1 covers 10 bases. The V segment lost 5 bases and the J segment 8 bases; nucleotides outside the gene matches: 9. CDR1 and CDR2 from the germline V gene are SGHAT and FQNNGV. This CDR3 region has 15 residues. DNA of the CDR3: TGTGCCAGCAGCCTAAAGACAGGGGGCAGAGACACCATATATTTT. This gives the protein CASSLKTGGRDTIYF. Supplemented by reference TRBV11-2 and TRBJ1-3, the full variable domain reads EAGVAQSPRYKIIEKRQSVAFWCNPISGHATLYWYQQILGQGPKLLIQFQNNGVVDDSQLPKDRFSAERLKGVDSTLKIQPAKLEDSAVYLCASSLKTGGRDTIYFGEGSWLTVV.